The 18 T cell receptor beta chains in this list originate from one sample, sequenced in a study of technical replicates of blood from a handful of donors. Measured with immunoSEQ multiplex PCR; TCRdb has only the in-frame clones, and not every one. The sample holds around 49,000 clones; 90% to 96% are singletons and the top ten take 0.39%. Sequencing was done on a sample of T cells isolated from PBMCs. The receptors originated from a human donor in good health.

The chain is built from TRBV2 and TRBJ1-5; TRBD1 might be the D (5 bases). Germline CDR1 and CDR2: SNHLY and FYNNEI. V was trimmed by 8 bases and J by 11 bases, leaving 19 bases between them. The CDR3 extends over 13 amino acids. The CDR3 coding sequence is TGTGCCAGCGAGGGACTCACCCCGAGGGCCCAGCATTTT. Amino acid sequence: CASEGLTPRAQHF.

The rearrangement joins TRBV9 to TRBJ2-1; 7 positions agree with TRBD1. This CDR3 spans 16 amino acids. V gave up 3 bases and J gave up 1 base; unmatched junction bases: 7. The germline CDR1 and CDR2 sequences are SGDLS and YYNGEE. The CDR3 protein is CASSAQGTESYNEQFF. CDR3 bases: TGTGCCAGCAGCGCCCAGGGGACAGAATCCTACAATGAGCAGTTCTTC.

The chain has TRBV9 and TRBJ1-5, with 8 bases matching TRBD1. J was trimmed by 7 bases and V by 0 bases; bases with no gene match: 6. The CDR3 totals 15 residues. From germline, CDR1 is SGDLS and CDR2 YYNGEE. CDR3 sequence: CASSVDGRGPQPQHF. In nucleotides, the CDR3 is TGTGCCAGCAGCGTAGATGGCAGGGGGCCACAGCCCCAGCATTTT.

In nucleotides, the CDR3 is TGTGCCAGCAGCTCGCTAGCGACCAACTACAATGAGCAGTTCTTC. It codes for CASSSLATNYNEQFF. The chain is built from TRBV7-9 and TRBJ2-1; weak D call: TRBD2 (6 bases). V was pared by 4 bases and J by 3 bases, with 13 bases between. The CDR3 runs to 15 residues. From germline, CDR1 is SEHNR and CDR2 FQNEAQ (reference sequence).

The CDR3 region is CASSEVRGGPYEQYF. CDR3 nucleotides: TGTGCCAGCAGTGAAGTCCGTGGGGGCCCCTACGAGCAGTACTTC. The rearrangement uses TRBV6-1 and TRBJ2-7; tentative D call: TRBD1 (6 bases). V lost 1 base and J 2 bases, leaving 12 bases between the germline ends. This CDR3 region has 15 residues. CDR1 MNHNS and CDR2 SASEGT come from the germline V gene.

The sample holds one count of this clone. The genes are TRBV4-2 and TRBJ2-5; the match to TRBD2 covers 7 bases. The J call may not be correct, given that the DNA end is closer to TRBJ2-7. The CDR3 has 16 residues. CDR1 is LGHNA, CDR2 YNFKEQ, per germline. The CDR3 sequence: CASSQVLSRLAAEQYF. CDR3 in DNA: TGTGCCAGCAGCCAAGTTCTGTCTCGGCTAGCGGCCGAGCAGTACTTC.

The chain recombines TRBV29-1 with TRBJ2-3; D unresolved. Trimming shortened V by 4 bases and J by 4 bases, and 18 bases separated the two germline ends. CDR1 and CDR2 (germline): SQVTM, ANQGSEA. The CDR3 is 15 residues long. The CDR3 region is CSVVFAVESPDTQYF. The CDR3 nucleotides read TGCAGCGTTGTCTTTGCGGTAGAGTCCCCAGATACGCAGTATTTT.

V usage is TRBV6-1 and J usage is TRBJ1-5; 8 bases map to TRBD1. V lost 10 bases, J lost 3 bases, and 5 bases stayed unmatched. CDR3 size: 13 residues. Germline V gives CDR1 MNHNS, CDR2 SASEGT. DNA of the CDR3: TGTGCCACGGGACAGGAAACCAATCAGCCCCAGCATTTT. The encoded protein is CATGQETNQPQHF.

This clone was detected once. J is TRBJ1-1 and V is TRBV29-1; the D gene is possibly TRBD1 (5 bases). Trimming stripped 3 bases from V and 0 bases from J, with 20 bases between. The CDR3 is 17 residues long. Germline assignment: CDR1 SQVTM and CDR2 ANQGSEA. The CDR3 spells CSVDVSLGGFMNTEAFF. The CDR3 bases are TGCAGCGTTGATGTGTCCCTCGGGGGATTCATGAACACTGAAGCTTTCTTT. The full variable domain, with the rest looked up from reference TRBV29-1 and TRBJ1-1, is SAVISQKPSRDICQRGTSLTIQCQVDSQVTMMFWYRQQPGQSLTLIATANQGSEATYESGFVIDKFPISRPNLTFSTLTVSNMSPEDSSIYLCSVDVSLGGFMNTEAFFGQGTRLTVV.

J is TRBJ1-4 and V is TRBV6-5, with unresolved D. V lost 6 bases to trimming and J lost 5 bases, with 16 bases between them. Germline V gives CDR1 MNHEY, CDR2 SVGAGI. CDR3 size: 15 residues. In DNA, the CDR3 is TGTGCCAGCAGAGCGGCGGACCGCTTAAATGAAAAACTGTTTTTT. Encoded protein: CASRAADRLNEKLFF.

The gene calls are TRBV19 and TRBJ1-5, with 10 bases matching TRBD1. Germline values: CDR1 LNHDA, CDR2 SQIVND (reference sequence). With V trimmed by 3 bases and J by 4 bases, 9 bases remained unmatched. The CDR3 runs 17 residues. The CDR3 spells CASSMTGGWDLNQPQHF. CDR3 coding DNA: TGTGCCAGTAGTATGACAGGGGGCTGGGATTTGAATCAGCCCCAGCATTTT.

This chain connects TRBV5-1 to TRBJ1-2, with 9 bases aligning to TRBD1. V dropped 3 bases and J dropped 2; count of bases not matched to a gene: 5. There are 15 residues in the CDR3. CDR1 and CDR2 (germline): SGHRS, YFSETQ. The CDR3 DNA follows: TGCGCCAGCAGCTCGGGACAGGGCACCAACTATGGCTACACCTTC. This codes for CASSSGQGTNYGYTF.

This clone showed up just once. The V gene is TRBV5-1, the J gene TRBJ1-1; no reliable D call. CDR1 and CDR2 (germline): SGHRS, YFSETQ. The CDR3 has 14 residues. Trimming left V 4 bases short and J 0 bases short, with 10 bases between. The CDR3 protein is CASSPTTVNTEAFF. In DNA form, the CDR3 reads TGCGCCAGCAGCCCCACAACAGTGAACACTGAAGCTTTCTTT.

This rearrangement joins TRBV29-1 to TRBJ2-7; D may be TRBD2 (6 bases). This CDR3 has 14 amino acids. Trimming cost V 0 bases and J 0 bases, with 9 bases left between them. Germline V gene lookup returns CDR1 SQVTM and CDR2 ANQGSEA. The CDR3 sequence: CSVEDIGSSYEQYF. The CDR3 region has the DNA TGCAGCGTTGAAGATATCGGGAGCTCCTACGAGCAGTACTTC.

V is TRBV6-1 and J is TRBJ2-7; D gene uncertain. The CDR3 has 13 residues. V shed 8 bases and J shed 6 bases, with 17 bases lying between them. From germline, CDR1 is MNHNS and CDR2 SASEGT. The CDR3 coding sequence is TGTGCCAGCGAAAAAGCCCAAGCAGGCGAGCAGTACTTC. This encodes CASEKAQAGEQYF.

The CDR3 region has the DNA TGTGCCTGGACCAGGGGGCTCACTGAAGCTTTCTTT. Encoded protein: CAWTRGLTEAFF. This rearrangement joins TRBV30 to TRBJ1-1; 8 bases map to TRBD1. Trimming removed 4 bases from V and 4 bases from J; junction bases left unmatched: 2. The CDR3 has 12 residues. Germline loops: CDR1 GTSNPN, CDR2 SVGIG (reference sequence).

The rearrangement links TRBV7-2 to TRBJ1-5; 9 nucleotides agree with TRBD1. After removal of 4 bases from V and 2 bases from J, the junction contained 3 bases not matched to a gene. This CDR3 spans 15 amino acids. The germline CDR1 and CDR2 sequences are SGHTA and FQGNSA. The CDR3 sequence: CASSYRTGGNQPQHF. In nucleotides, the CDR3 is TGTGCCAGCAGCTATAGGACAGGGGGCAATCAGCCCCAGCATTTT.

This clone was recorded once. The chain is built from TRBV5-1 and TRBJ2-3, with TRBD2 matching over 12 bases. J gave up 3 bases and V 4 bases, and 6 bases lay outside the gene matches. The CDR3 spans 16 residues. The germline V gene encodes CDR1 SGHRS and CDR2 YFSETQ. Written as DNA, the CDR3 is TGCGCCAGCAGCACCCCGACTAGCGGGAGAACAGATACGCAGTATTTT. Its protein is CASSTPTSGRTDTQYF.